This TCR beta chain was sequenced for a study of blood T cell repertoires in COVID-19. Looking at the study overall: Specimens from acute and convalescent COVID-19 originated in the United States, Italy and Spain. Nucleic acid was either cDNA or gDNA, and it came from T cells, B-cell-depleted T cells, or PBMCs.

The sample holds many counts of this clone. Original processing notes: Amplification with reference gene primers provided the estimates of nucleated cell counts. Measured with immunoSEQ multiplex PCR; TCRdb has only the in-frame clones, and not every one. V and J calls and clone size are those listed in that table; D and trimming were worked out from the DNA. The sample includes about 220,000 clones, roughly 84% of them seen just once. This receptor was taken from a young man with active or convalescent COVID-19. Sequenced: peripheral blood.

The CDR3 DNA is TGTGCCAGTAGTATAGTAACAGAACGCAATCAGCCCCAGCATTTT. It codes for CASSIVTERNQPQHF. This chain connects TRBV19 to TRBJ1-5, with D uncertain. Germline V CDR1 and CDR2: LNHDA, SQIVND (reference sequence). The V and J ends lost 1 base and 2 bases respectively, with 9 bases between them. The CDR3 contains 15 residues.